These 25 T cell receptor beta chains came from one sample sequenced in a study of T-cell memory formation after mild COVID-19. TCRdb fed the 5' RACE reads into MiXCR, producing one record per CDR3 protein. Of roughly 350,000 distinct CDR3 sequences listed, 25% to 30% are singletons. Material for sequencing was PBMCs or a T cell subset sorted from them (not recorded which). All receptors derive from an adult woman who had mild COVID-19 (a few samples of this study predate the infection). Cell type and time point are not known.

The chain is built from TRBV5-1 and TRBJ2-1, with D possibly matching TRBD1 (6 bases). Trimming left V 2 bases short and J 6 bases short, with 12 bases between. The CDR3 spans 14 residues. CDR1 is SGHRS and CDR2 is YFSETQ in the germline V gene. Here the CDR3 reads CASSLGGTTNEQFF. For the CDR3, the DNA is TGCGCCAGCAGCTTAGGGGGTACCACCAATGAGCAGTTCTTC.

The chain is built from TRBV7-2 and TRBJ1-2, with 7 bases matching TRBD1. The CDR3 has 13 amino acids. The germline V gene has CDR1 SGHTA and CDR2 FQGNSA. V lost 5 bases to trimming and J lost 8 bases; unmatched junction nucleotides: 8. CDR3 sequence reads: CASSRGRITGYTF. DNA of the CDR3: TGTGCCAGCAGCAGGGGGCGGATTACGGGCTACACCTTC.

This clonotype occurred once. The CDR3 DNA is TGTGCCAGCAGCCAAGGGACGTTGACTGAAGCTTTCTTT. It is translated as CASSQGTLTEAFF. V and J are TRBV7-9 and TRBJ1-1; a weak D match, TRBD1 (5 bases). There are 13 residues in the CDR3. Per germline, CDR1 SEHNR and CDR2 FQNEAQ (reference sequence). The ends were cut back, 5 bases at V and 5 bases at J, with 12 bases in the middle.

The V call is TRBV7-6, the J call TRBJ2-1; D might be TRBD2 (6 bases). Germline CDR1 and CDR2: SGHVS and FNYEAQ. CDR3 size: 16 residues. Trimming pared 3 bases from V and 0 bases from J, leaving 12 bases between. The CDR3 DNA sequence: TGTGCCAGCAGCTTCCGGGACTCGAGCTCCTACAATGAGCAGTTCTTC. Translated: CASSFRDSSSYNEQFF.

V gene TRBV29-1 combines with J gene TRBJ2-5; D is uncertain. Germline V gene lookup returns CDR1 SQVTM and CDR2 ANQGSEA. The length of the CDR3 is 10 residues. Trimming left V 6 bases short and J 11 bases short, with 13 bases between. This CDR3 is CSVHGGFQYF. The CDR3 DNA reads TGCAGCGTCCACGGCGGTTTTCAGTACTTC.

The V gene is TRBV5-1, the J gene TRBJ2-3; 9 bases are a match to TRBD1. This CDR3 is built from 14 residues. In germline, CDR1 is SGHRS, CDR2 YFSETQ. Germline trimming cut 6 bases from V and 4 bases from J; bases unmatched to any gene: 6. As DNA, the CDR3 is TGCGCCAGCAACAACCGACAGGGGGCAGATACGCAGTATTTT. Translation gives CASNNRQGADTQYF.

This clonotype came up a few times. The chain carries TRBV4-1 and TRBJ1-2; D is undetermined. V lost 1 base and J 10 bases, leaving 13 bases between the germline ends. The CDR3 is 13 residues long. In germline, CDR1 is MGHRA, CDR2 YSYEKL. The CDR3 loop reads CASSQGILAYYTF. Written as DNA, the CDR3 is TGCGCCAGCAGCCAAGGAATTTTGGCTTACTACACCTTC.

This chain joins TRBV5-5 and TRBJ2-7; perhaps TRBD1 as D (6 bases). Trimming removed 1 base from V and 2 bases from J, with 13 bases in between. Germline-derived CDR1 and CDR2 are SGHKS and YYEKEE (reference sequence). The CDR3 extends over 15 amino acids. The CDR3: CASSLMGTYTYEQYF. As DNA, the CDR3 is TGTGCCAGCAGCTTGATGGGGACATACACCTACGAGCAGTACTTC.

The chain carries TRBV12-3 or TRBV12-4 and TRBJ1-3; no clear D gene. Trimming took 5 bases from V and 2 from J, leaving 13 bases between them. The CDR3 loop spans 15 amino acids. CDR3 in amino acids: CASSPWPGAGNTIYF. In nucleotides, the CDR3 is TGTGCCAGCAGTCCCTGGCCGGGAGCTGGAAACACCATATATTTT.

This clonotype showed up just a few times. This rearrangement joins TRBV15 to TRBJ2-7, with D unresolved. Trimming removed 3 bases at V and 8 bases at J, with 14 bases between. The CDR3 sequence is 13 residues long. Germline assignment: CDR1 LNHNV and CDR2 YYDKDF (reference sequence). CDR3 sequence reads: CATSRGSRQKQYF. In DNA form, the CDR3 reads TGTGCCACCAGCAGGGGGTCCCGGCAGAAGCAGTACTTC.

The chain recombines TRBV7-3 with TRBJ1-1, with a weak D call TRBD1 (6 bases). The germline V gene has CDR1 SGHTA and CDR2 FQGTGA. The CDR3 spans 15 residues. V was cut by 5 bases and J by 4 bases, with 17 bases left in between. CDR3 sequence: CASSPEGGSGTEAFF. The CDR3 bases are TGTGCCAGCAGCCCCGAGGGGGGATCGGGCACTGAAGCTTTCTTT.

This chain joins TRBV20-1 and TRBJ1-3; no definite D call. V was clipped by 3 bases and J by 4 bases, with 7 bases between them. The CDR3 is 12 amino acids. Germline-derived CDR1 and CDR2 are DFQATT and SNEGSKA (reference sequence). CDR3 bases: TGCAGTGCTAGGCTGACAGGAAACACCATATATTTT. This gives the protein CSARLTGNTIYF.

This clonotype was recorded a few times. The chain recombines TRBV6-5 with TRBJ1-2, with D perhaps matching TRBD1 (6 bases). CDR3 length: 13 amino acids. V lost 2 bases and J lost 7, with 11 bases in between. Germline V lookup: CDR1 MNHEY, CDR2 SVGAGI. The CDR3 here is CASSYGGAGGYTF. CDR3 bases: TGTGCCAGCAGTTACGGGGGGGCTGGTGGCTACACCTTC.

The chain employs TRBV7-9 and TRBJ2-3; 9 bases map to TRBD2. The CDR3 is 16 amino acids. Germline V CDR1 and CDR2: SEHNR, FQNEAQ (reference sequence). Trimming at V came to 3 bases and at J to 4 bases, leaving 8 bases not matched to a gene. The CDR3 is CASSLLAGRLADTQYF. Written as DNA, the CDR3 is TGTGCCAGCAGCTTGCTAGCGGGAAGGCTGGCAGATACGCAGTATTTT.

This clonotype was seen a few times. The J gene is TRBJ2-1, the V gene TRBV29-1, with 7 bases identical to TRBD2. The CDR3 is 13 residues long. V shed 8 bases and J 7 bases; nucleotides not matched to a gene: 11. Germline loops: CDR1 SQVTM, CDR2 ANQGSEA. CDR3 sequence reads: CSFEPLGGNEQFF. The CDR3 DNA reads as TGCAGCTTCGAACCGTTGGGGGGGAATGAGCAGTTCTTC.

This chain joins TRBV12-3 or TRBV12-4 and TRBJ1-5; no reliable D call. Trimming took 7 bases from V and 4 from J, leaving 8 bases between them. This CDR3 is 12 amino acids long. CDR3 region: CASTSRNQPQHF. CDR3 nucleotide sequence: TGTGCCAGCACTAGCAGGAATCAGCCCCAGCATTTT.

The rearrangement links TRBV7-2 to TRBJ1-1; TRBD1 matches at 7 bases. Germline CDR1 and CDR2: SGHTA and FQGNSA. V lost 6 bases and J lost 5; bases outside the gene matches: 6. The CDR3 has 13 amino acids. The CDR3, as DNA: TGTGCCAGCAGTGCGGGACAGCAAACTGAAGCTTTCTTT. Translating it yields CASSAGQQTEAFF.

The chain combines TRBV9 with TRBJ1-2; tentatively, D is TRBD1 (5 bases). The V end lost 6 bases, the J end lost 4 bases, and 16 bases lay between the germline ends. CDR1 and CDR2 (germline): SGDLS, YYNGEE. The CDR3 covers 14 residues. For the CDR3, the DNA is TGTGCCAGCACCCAATCCGAGACAGCCTATGGCTACACCTTC. As protein: CASTQSETAYGYTF.

This clonotype was counted once. The chain couples TRBV4-1 to TRBJ1-2, with D perhaps matching TRBD1 (6 bases). The CDR3 sequence is 14 residues long. Looked up from germline, CDR1 is MGHRA and CDR2 is YSYEKL. Trimming took off 4 bases at V and 7 bases at J, with 16 bases between the two ends. The CDR3 region has the DNA TGCGCCAGCAGCCCCACGGCGGGGGCTCCTGGCTACACCTTC. Translating gives CASSPTAGAPGYTF.

The chain joins TRBV30 to TRBJ2-7, with D unclear. The CDR3 consists of 13 residues. CDR1 GTSNPN and CDR2 SVGIG come from the germline V gene (reference sequence). Trimming removed 2 bases from V and 3 bases from J, with 11 bases in between. The CDR3 protein is CAWSYSVSYEQYF. Written as DNA, the CDR3 is TGTGCCTGGAGTTACAGTGTGAGCTACGAGCAGTACTTC. Full variable domain (rest looked up from reference TRBV30 and TRBJ2-7): SQTIHQWPATLVQPVGSPLSLECTVEGTSNPNLYWYRQAAGRGLQLLFYSVGIGQISSEVPQNLSASRPQDRQFILSSKKLLLSDSGFYLCAWSYSVSYEQYFGPGTRLTVT.

Only one count was recorded for this clonotype. This rearrangement joins TRBV2 to TRBJ1-1; unclear D gene. Trimming left V 2 bases short and J 7 bases short, with 8 bases between. This CDR3 comprises 12 residues. Germline lookup yields CDR1 SNHLY and CDR2 FYNNEI. Here the CDR3 DNA reads TGTGCCAGCAGTGAATGGGCAGTTGAAGCTTTCTTT. Translation gives CASSEWAVEAFF.

The rearrangement uses TRBV20-1 and TRBJ2-1, with 8 bases identical to TRBD2. This CDR3 has 16 residues. The germline CDR1 and CDR2 sequences are DFQATT and SNEGSKA (reference sequence). V dropped 0 bases and J dropped 6; count of bases not matched to a gene: 10. CDR3 loop: CSARDLPSGGLNEQFF. The CDR3 DNA sequence: TGCAGTGCTAGAGATCTCCCCAGCGGGGGCCTCAATGAGCAGTTCTTC.

The chain links TRBV12-3 or TRBV12-4 to TRBJ2-1; 7 nucleotides align to TRBD1. Germline trimming cut 1 base from V and 4 bases from J; bases unmatched to any gene: 1. The CDR3 spans 14 residues. The chain's CDR3 is CASSLDRGYNEQFF. Written as DNA, the CDR3 is TGTGCCAGCAGTTTAGACAGGGGATACAATGAGCAGTTCTTC.

This clonotype was found once. V usage is TRBV7-9 and J usage is TRBJ1-2, with D unresolved. This CDR3 has 14 amino acids. The germline gives CDR1 SEHNR, CDR2 FQNEAQ (reference sequence). With 5 bases removed from V and 0 bases from J, the gap between germline ends came to 10 bases. CDR3 residues: CASSGGFPNYGYTF. In DNA form, the CDR3 reads TGTGCCAGCAGCGGAGGGTTCCCTAACTATGGCTACACCTTC.

This clonotype was counted ten times or more. The chain couples TRBV5-6 to TRBJ2-7; tentative D call: TRBD2 (5 bases). CDR1 is SGHDT, CDR2 YYEEEE, per germline. The V end was cut by 7 bases, the J end by 2 bases, with 10 bases between. The CDR3 is made up of 12 amino acids. The CDR3 spells CASGTGTYEQYF. In nucleotides, the CDR3 is TGTGCCAGCGGCACCGGGACCTACGAGCAGTACTTC.